The present entry profiles one TCR beta chain with its context. Antigen specificity is unknown. Profiled with immunoSEQ multiplex PCR; TCRdb holds only in-frame clones, not every one. The sample records fewer than 500,000 clones, roughly 90% being singletons. The sample comes from a study of Ad26.COV2.S vaccination and SARS-CoV-2 variants. In the study overall: Donor got 5x10^10 or 1x10^11 viral particles of Ad26.COV2.S. Findings and limits, study-wide: Compared with placebo recipients, vaccine recipients had higher spike-specific TCR breadth.

Between the trimmed V and J ends, which lost 4 bases and 3 bases, there was a span of 16 bases. This CDR3 spans 16 amino acids. CDR1 MDHEN and CDR2 SYDVKM come from the germline V gene. Treatment in this sample: about 20 received Ad26.COV2.S at low or high dose, single or two shots; about 5 received placebo; per-sample allocation not given. On day 63 after the first injection, vaccine and placebo recipients gave samples. An adult aged 18-55 years in Boston served as the donor. The study used a vaccine consisting of an Ad26 vector that expressed Wuhan-strain SARS-CoV-2 spike. The material sequenced was peripheral blood, taken in a trial of Ad26.COV2.S vaccine versus placebo. This TCR was recovered from a person between 18 and 60 years old who received the Ad26.COV2.S COVID-19 vaccine or a placebo. The rearrangement uses TRBV28 and TRBJ2-1; the D call may be TRBD1 or TRBD2 (5 bases each). The CDR3 sequence is CASSSQTGLGYNEQFF. For the CDR3, the DNA is TGTGCCAGCAGTTCTCAAACGGGGCTAGGCTACAATGAGCAGTTCTTC.